The 12 T cell receptor beta chains reported below all come from one sample, sequenced in a study of blood T cell repertoires in COVID-19. Sequenced by immunoSEQ multiplex PCR; TCRdb stores in-frame clones only, minus some. The table lists some 30,000 clones, approximately 83% of them singletons. The sample consisted of peripheral blood. These receptors all stem from an elderly woman with COVID-19, enrolled during active disease.

The chain uses TRBV14 and TRBJ1-1; D is uncertain. The germline V gene encodes CDR1 SGHDN and CDR2 FVKESK. V was trimmed by 0 bases and J by 4 bases, leaving 6 bases between them. The CDR3 consists of 13 residues. The CDR3 protein is CASSQDSFTEAFF. The CDR3 DNA sequence: TGTGCCAGCAGCCAAGATTCCTTCACTGAAGCTTTCTTT.

The chain has TRBV30 and TRBJ1-2; 8 bases are a match to TRBD1. The junction had 10 bases not matched to a gene; V was cut back by 7 bases and J by 6 bases. This CDR3 is built from 13 residues. Germline-derived CDR1 and CDR2 are GTSNPN and SVGIG (reference sequence). The CDR3: CASQNRGKDGYTF. CDR3 bases: TGTGCCTCGCAAAACAGGGGGAAGGATGGCTACACCTTC. Together with reference TRBV30 and TRBJ1-2, the CDR3 gives the full variable domain: SQTIHQWPATLVQPVGSPLSLECTVEGTSNPNLYWYRQAAGRGLQLLFYSVGIGQISSEVPQNLSASRPQDRQFILSSKKLLLSDSGFYLCASQNRGKDGYTFGSGTRLTVV.

The chain carries TRBV6-5 and TRBJ1-3; 9 bases agree with TRBD1. This CDR3 is 15 amino acids long. The trim removed 4 bases at V and 4 bases at J, leaving 5 bases unmatched. Germline CDR1 reads MNHEY; CDR2 reads SVGAGI. The chain's CDR3 is CASSSRTGAGNTIYF. In DNA form, the CDR3 reads TGTGCCAGCAGTTCCAGGACAGGGGCAGGAAACACCATATATTTT.

The chain combines TRBV30 with TRBJ1-2; the match to TRBD1 covers 7 bases. J gave up 2 bases and V 3 bases, and 6 bases lay outside the gene matches. CDR1 is GTSNPN, CDR2 SVGIG, per germline (reference sequence). The CDR3 totals 14 residues. The CDR3 here is CAWSRQGLNYGYTF. The DNA of the CDR3 is TGTGCCTGGAGCCGACAGGGCTTGAACTATGGCTACACCTTC.

The CDR3 nucleotides are TGTGCCAGTAGTCCGCAGACTAGCGGGGAAGGGAGCCGGGAGCTGTTTTTT. Translating gives CASSPQTSGEGSRELFF. The gene calls are TRBV19 and TRBJ2-2; 11 nucleotides line up with TRBD2. This CDR3 comprises 17 residues. CDR1 LNHDA and CDR2 SQIVND come from the germline V gene (reference sequence). J lost 9 bases, V lost 5 bases, and 14 bases had no gene match.

The chain is built from TRBV30 and TRBJ2-1, with a tentative D call TRBD2 (6 bases). The CDR3 runs to 17 residues. Germline-derived CDR1 and CDR2 are GTSNPN and SVGIG (reference sequence). Deletions cut 0 bases from V and 0 bases from J, with 15 bases between. The CDR3 reads CAWSVRGGVSSYNEQFF. DNA for the CDR3: TGTGCCTGGAGTGTACGAGGCGGGGTGAGCTCCTACAATGAGCAGTTCTTC.

The count of this clone is one. V is TRBV2 and J is TRBJ1-2; weak D call: TRBD1 (5 bases). Per the germline V gene, CDR1 is SNHLY and CDR2 is FYNNEI. The CDR3 sequence is 14 residues long. Trimming took off 1 base at V and 4 bases at J, with 10 bases between the two ends. CDR3 nucleotides: TGTGCCAGCAGTGAAGAGGGGTCCCCCTATGGCTACACCTTC. This encodes CASSEEGSPYGYTF.

V is TRBV5-6 and J is TRBJ2-3; the D is unclear. CDR3 length equals 12 residues. Germline CDR1 SGHDT, CDR2 YYEEEE. Trimming removed 2 bases from V and 13 bases from J, with 14 bases in between. The CDR3, as DNA: TGTGCCAGCAGCTTAACCAGGCCAGACGAGTATTTT. It encodes CASSLTRPDEYF.

The gene calls are TRBV9 and TRBJ1-1; D call uncertain. From germline, CDR1 is SGDLS and CDR2 YYNGEE. Trimming removed 0 bases from V and 4 bases from J, with 10 bases in between. CDR3 length: 14 residues. CDR3 region: CASSVAMAPTEAFF. The CDR3 coding sequence is TGTGCCAGCAGCGTAGCGATGGCCCCCACTGAAGCTTTCTTT.

The CDR3 DNA reads as TGTGCCAGCAGCTCCCAGGAGGGGAGGGGTGAAAAACTGTTTTTT. Its translation is CASSSQEGRGEKLFF. The chain joins TRBV4-2 to TRBJ1-4; D is possibly TRBD1 (5 bases). CDR3 length: 15 residues. Germline CDR1 LGHNA, CDR2 YNFKEQ. The V gene lost 5 bases and the J gene lost 7 bases, with 17 bases spanning the gap.

V usage is TRBV19 and J usage is TRBJ1-2, with 7 bases fitting TRBD1. Trimming at V came to 4 bases and at J to 2 bases, leaving 7 bases not matched to a gene. From germline, CDR1 is LNHDA and CDR2 SQIVND (reference sequence). The CDR3 runs to 15 residues. For the CDR3, the DNA is TGTGCCAGTAGTACCGGGGGACAGTTGAACTATGGCTACACCTTC. Its protein is CASSTGGQLNYGYTF.

The DNA for the CDR3 is TGTGCCAGCAGTCCAACAGGAGTTTCACCCCTCCACTTT. Amino acids: CASSPTGVSPLHF. The chain has TRBV12-3 or TRBV12-4 and TRBJ1-6; perhaps TRBD1 as D (5 bases). The germline V and J ends were trimmed by 5 bases and 9 bases, with 11 bases remaining between them. There are 13 residues in the CDR3.